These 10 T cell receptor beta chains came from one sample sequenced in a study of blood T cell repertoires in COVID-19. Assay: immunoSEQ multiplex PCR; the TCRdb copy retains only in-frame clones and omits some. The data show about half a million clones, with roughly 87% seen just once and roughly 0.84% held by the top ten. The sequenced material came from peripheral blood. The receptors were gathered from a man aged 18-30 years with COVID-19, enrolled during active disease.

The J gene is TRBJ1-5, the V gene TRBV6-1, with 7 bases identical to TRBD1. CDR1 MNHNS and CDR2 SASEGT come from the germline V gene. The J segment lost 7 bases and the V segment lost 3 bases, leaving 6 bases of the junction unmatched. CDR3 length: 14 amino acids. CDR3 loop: CASSESGTAQPQHF. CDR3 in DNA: TGTGCCAGCAGTGAGTCCGGGACAGCCCAGCCCCAGCATTTT.

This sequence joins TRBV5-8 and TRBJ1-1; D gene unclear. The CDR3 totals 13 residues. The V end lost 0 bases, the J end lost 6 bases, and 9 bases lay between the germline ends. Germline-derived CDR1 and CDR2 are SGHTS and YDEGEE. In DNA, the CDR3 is TGTGCCAGCAGCTTGGAGGAGGAGCCTGAAGCTTTCTTT. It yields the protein CASSLEEEPEAFF.

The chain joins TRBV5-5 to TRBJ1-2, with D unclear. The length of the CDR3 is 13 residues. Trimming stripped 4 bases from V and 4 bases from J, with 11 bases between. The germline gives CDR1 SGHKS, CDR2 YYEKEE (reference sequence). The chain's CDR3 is CASSIIGGYGYTF. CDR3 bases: TGTGCCAGCAGCATCATAGGAGGCTATGGCTACACCTTC.

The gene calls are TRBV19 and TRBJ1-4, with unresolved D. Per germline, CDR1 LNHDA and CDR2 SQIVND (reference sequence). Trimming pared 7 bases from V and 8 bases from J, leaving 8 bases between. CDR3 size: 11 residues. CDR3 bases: TGTGCCAGTATGGGCACCGAAAAACTGTTTTTT. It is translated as CASMGTEKLFF.

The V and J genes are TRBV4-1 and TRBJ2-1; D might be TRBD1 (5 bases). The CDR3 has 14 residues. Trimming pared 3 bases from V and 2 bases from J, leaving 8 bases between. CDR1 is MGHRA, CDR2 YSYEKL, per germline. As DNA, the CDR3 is TGCGCCAGCAGCCATCAGGGTCCCTACAATGAGCAGTTCTTC. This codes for CASSHQGPYNEQFF.

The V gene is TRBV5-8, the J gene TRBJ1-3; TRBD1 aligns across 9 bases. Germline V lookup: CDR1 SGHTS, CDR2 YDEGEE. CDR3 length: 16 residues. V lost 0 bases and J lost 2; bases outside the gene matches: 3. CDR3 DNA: TGTGCCAGCAGCTTGGGGGACAGGGTGACTGGAAACACCATATATTTT. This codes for CASSLGDRVTGNTIYF.

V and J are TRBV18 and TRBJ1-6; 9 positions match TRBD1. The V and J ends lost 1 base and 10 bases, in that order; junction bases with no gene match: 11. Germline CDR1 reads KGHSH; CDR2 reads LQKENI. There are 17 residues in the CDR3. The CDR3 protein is CASSPLLPGQGGSPLHF. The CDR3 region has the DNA TGTGCCAGCTCACCACTCTTACCGGGACAGGGAGGATCACCCCTCCACTTT. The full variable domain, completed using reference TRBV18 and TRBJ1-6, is NAGVMQNPRHLVRRRGQEARLRCSPMKGHSHVYWYRQLPEEGLKFMVYLQKENIIDESGMPKERFSAEFPKEGPSILRIQQVVRGDSAAYFCASSPLLPGQGGSPLHFGNGTRLTVT.

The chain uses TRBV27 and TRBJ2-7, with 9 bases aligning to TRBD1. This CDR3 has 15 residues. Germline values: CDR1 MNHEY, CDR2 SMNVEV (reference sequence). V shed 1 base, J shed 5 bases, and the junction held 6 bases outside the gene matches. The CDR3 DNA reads TGTGCCAGCAGTTTATACGGGACAGGGTTCCACGAGCAGTACTTC. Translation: CASSLYGTGFHEQYF.

The CDR3 here is CASSGQGAGEQYF. For the CDR3, the DNA is TGTGCCAGCTCGGGACAGGGGGCCGGCGAGCAGTACTTC. This rearrangement joins TRBV2 to TRBJ2-7; 12 bases are shared with TRBD1. The ends lost 8 bases at V and 6 bases at J; junction bases unmatched: 5. Germline V gene data show CDR1 as SNHLY and CDR2 as FYNNEI. The CDR3 consists of 13 residues.

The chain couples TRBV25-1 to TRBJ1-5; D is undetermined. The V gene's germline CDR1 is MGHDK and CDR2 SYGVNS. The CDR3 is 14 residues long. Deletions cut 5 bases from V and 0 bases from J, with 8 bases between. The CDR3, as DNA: TGTGCCAGCAGTTCGTTCCGTAGCAATCAGCCCCAGCATTTT. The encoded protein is CASSSFRSNQPQHF.